This T cell receptor (beta chain) was identified during a study of blood T cells in healthy people across ages. Overall study findings and caveats: Considered underestimates were the diversity estimates obtained from one million T cells. Older age coincided with a roughly linear decline in TCR beta diversity per million T cells. Since the PBMCs were unsorted, naive and antigen-experienced cells could not be conclusively compared.

Germline lookup yields CDR1 MDHEN and CDR2 SYDVKM. The CDR3 covers 16 residues. Primed by a sample-barcoded 5' primer and a J-beta primer mix, a second PCR proceeded for about 7 to 11 cycles. A template-switch adaptor containing 12 random nucleotides labeled each cDNA molecule. TCRdb independently ran MiXCR on the 5' RACE reads; one entry per CDR3 protein. This sample has hundreds of thousands of distinct CDR3 sequences, with about 55% found just once. This clonotype was counted a single time. Its target is unknown. Compared with germline, one end of the junction differs, possibly owing to a read error.

This sequence was found in a man older than 75 in good health. The chain has TRBV28 and TRBJ2-6; 7 positions match TRBD1. The sample consisted of blood. CDR3 in amino acids: CASSSDDRAGANALTF. CDR3 in DNA: TGTGCCAGCAGTTCCGACGACAGGGCTGGGGCCAACGCCCTGACTTTC.